These T cell receptor beta chains were read from a single sample in a study of resident and recirculating memory T cells in vitiligo. The data were produced by immunoSEQ multiplex PCR, yet TCRdb's version contains in-frame clones alone and is incomplete. The sample has 72,000 or so clones; roughly nine tenths are singletons. The sample comprised blood. These receptors were taken from a male donor with vitiligo. Each CDR3 is given with its conserved first and last residue. D genes are given only for firm matches. Only some rows state a clone size, as once, few, many or a class for expanded clones.

V	J	D	size	CDR3	DNA
TRBV7-8	TRBJ2-7	.	.	CASSLRSGASYEQYF	TGTGCCAGCAGCTTAAGGAGCGGAGCATCATACGAGCAGTACTTC
TRBV6-5	TRBJ1-1	.	.	CASSYSSGEAFF	TGTGCCAGCAGTTACTCGTCCGGTGAAGCTTTCTTT
TRBV9	TRBJ2-7	TRBD2	once	CASSPRLAGGNYEQYF	TGTGCCAGCAGCCCTCGACTAGCGGGAGGGAACTACGAGCAGTACTTC
TRBV5-1	TRBJ2-1	TRBD1	few	CASSLAHPGQGSNEQFF	TGCGCCAGCAGCTTGGCCCATCCGGGACAGGGGAGCAATGAGCAGTTCTTC
TRBV13	TRBJ1-2	.	.	CASSLAGSYGYTF	TGTGCCAGCAGCTTAGCTGGCTCCTATGGCTACACCTTC
TRBV5-6	TRBJ2-1	.	.	CASSFLDEGDEQFF	TGTGCCAGCAGCTTCTTGGACGAGGGAGATGAGCAGTTCTTC
TRBV6-1	TRBJ2-7	.	.	CASGPERFSYEQYF	TGTGCCAGCGGGCCGGAGCGGTTCTCCTACGAGCAGTACTTC
TRBV9	TRBJ2-3	.	.	CASSPAEGVNTQYF	TGTGCCAGCAGCCCAGCGGAGGGTGTGAATACGCAGTATTTT
TRBV6-5	TRBJ1-2	TRBD1	.	CASSLGQGVYGYTF	TGTGCCAGCAGCCTCGGACAGGGGGTCTATGGCTACACCTTC
TRBV5-1	TRBJ2-1	TRBD2	.	CASSSVAGVWNEQFF	TGCGCCAGCAGCTCGGTAGCGGGAGTATGGAATGAGCAGTTCTTC
TRBV10-3	TRBJ2-2	.	once	CAISVLGQGHTGELFF	TGTGCCATCAGTGTGTTGGGGCAGGGGCACACCGGGGAGCTGTTTTTT
TRBV5-1	TRBJ2-1	TRBD2	.	CASSFMAGDFNEQFF	TGCGCCAGCAGCTTCATGGCGGGAGATTTCAATGAGCAGTTCTTC
TRBV18	TRBJ1-5	.	.	CASSPLGQFNQPQHF	TGTGCCAGCTCACCGTTAGGACAGTTCAATCAGCCCCAGCATTTT
TRBV5-1	TRBJ2-7	TRBD2	.	CASSLGASGRRETYEQYF	TGCGCCAGCAGCTTGGGGGCTAGCGGGAGGAGGGAAACCTACGAGCAGTACTTC
TRBV7-2	TRBJ1-2	.	.	CASSERRDYGYTF	TGTGCCAGCAGCGAGCGCAGGGACTATGGCTACACCTTC
TRBV7-3	TRBJ2-5	.	.	CASSPTRETQYF	TGTGCCAGCAGCCCTACGAGGGAGACCCAGTACTTC
TRBV7-2	TRBJ1-5	.	.	CASSQNGGQPQHF	TGTGCCAGCAGCCAGAACGGGGGGCAGCCCCAGCATTTT
TRBV7-3	TRBJ2-7	.	.	CASSPLETLQYEQYF	TGTGCCAGCAGCCCCTTGGAGACCCTCCAGTACGAGCAGTACTTC
TRBV5-4	TRBJ1-2	.	.	CASSLGSTRVDYGYTF	TGTGCCAGCAGCTTGGGTAGTACGCGGGTCGACTATGGCTACACCTTC
TRBV6-5	TRBJ2-2	.	once	CASSSGTGELFF	TGTGCCAGCAGCTCCGGGACCGGGGAGCTGTTTTTT
TRBV15	TRBJ2-7	.	.	CATSIEFGYEQYF	TGTGCCACCAGCATTGAGTTTGGCTACGAGCAGTACTTC
TRBV7-6	TRBJ2-1	.	.	CASSSPTETEQFF	TGTGCCAGCAGCTCCCCGACTGAAACTGAGCAGTTCTTC
TRBV7-9	TRBJ2-7	TRBD2	.	CASRRLFRTSGKVEQYF	TGTGCCAGCAGACGCTTATTTCGGACTAGCGGGAAGGTGGAGCAGTACTTC
TRBV5-4	TRBJ2-2	TRBD1	once	CASSSGTERWTGELFF	TGTGCCAGCAGCTCCGGGACAGAAAGGTGGACCGGGGAGCTGTTTTTT
TRBV7-6	TRBJ2-7	TRBD1	.	CASIPFPGQGTVRHYEQYF	TGTGCCAGCATCCCCTTCCCGGGACAGGGGACGGTCCGCCACTACGAGCAGTACTTC
TRBV11-2	TRBJ2-7	TRBD2	.	CASTGLAAPYEQYF	TGTGCCAGCACCGGACTAGCGGCGCCCTACGAGCAGTACTTC
TRBV5-1	TRBJ2-3	TRBD1	.	CASSQGTGGDTQYF	TGCGCCAGCAGCCAGGGGACAGGGGGAGATACGCAGTATTTT
TRBV4-3	TRBJ2-1	.	.	CASSETSLDEQFF	TGCGCCAGCAGCGAGACTAGTTTAGATGAGCAGTTCTTC
TRBV5-1	TRBJ1-3	.	.	CASSLLQRGSGNTIYF	TGCGCCAGCAGCTTGCTTCAGCGGGGCTCTGGAAACACCATATATTTT
TRBV19	TRBJ1-5	.	.	CASSIDRGDYQPQHF	TGTGCCAGTAGTATAGATCGGGGGGACTATCAGCCCCAGCATTTT
TRBV5-1	TRBJ2-1	.	.	CASSFFRLDDEQFF	TGCGCCAGCAGCTTCTTCAGGTTAGACGATGAGCAGTTCTTC
TRBV7-8	TRBJ2-2	.	.	CASSLDWAFTGELFF	TGTGCCAGCAGCCTGGACTGGGCGTTCACCGGGGAGCTGTTTTTT
TRBV7-9	TRBJ2-5	TRBD1	.	CASSSDRGLRETQYF	TGTGCCAGCAGCTCTGACAGGGGACTTAGAGAGACCCAGTACTTC
TRBV28	TRBJ2-1	.	.	CASSFSRGADNEQFF	TGTGCCAGCAGTTTTTCCAGGGGTGCGGACAATGAGCAGTTCTTC
TRBV5-4	TRBJ2-5	TRBD2	few	CASDRMGGRAFGETQYF	TGTGCCAGTGATCGAATGGGGGGGAGGGCCTTCGGAGAGACCCAGTACTTC
TRBV19	TRBJ1-5	TRBD1	.	CASSNGVWEGTGASQPQHF	TGTGCCAGTAGTAACGGGGTTTGGGAAGGGACAGGGGCAAGCCAGCCCCAGCATTTT
TRBV11-2	TRBJ1-3	TRBD1	.	CASSFLTGEAGNTIYF	TGTGCCAGCAGCTTCTTGACAGGGGAGGCTGGAAACACCATATATTTT
TRBV4-1	TRBJ2-3	TRBD1	.	CASSQTGVPADTQYF	TGCGCCAGCAGCCAGACAGGGGTTCCGGCAGATACGCAGTATTTT
TRBV19	TRBJ2-7	TRBD1	.	CASNSRDRGHEQYF	TGTGCCAGTAATTCCCGGGACAGGGGACACGAGCAGTACTTC
TRBV15	TRBJ2-3	.	.	CATTSNSGDTQYF	TGTGCCACCACCAGCAATAGCGGCGATACGCAGTATTTT
TRBV28	TRBJ2-5	.	.	CASSLMGAETQYF	TGTGCCAGCAGTTTAATGGGGGCTGAGACCCAGTACTTC
TRBV13	TRBJ2-2	.	.	CASRGDSKSGELFF	TGTGCCAGCAGGGGGGACTCCAAATCCGGGGAGCTGTTTTTT
TRBV5-4	TRBJ2-1	.	.	CASSPGLRNEQFF	TGTGCCAGCAGCCCGGGACTCCGGAATGAGCAGTTCTTC
TRBV6-5	TRBJ1-5	.	.	CASSYRQGGQPQHF	TGTGCCAGCAGTTACAGGCAGGGAGGACAGCCCCAGCATTTT
TRBV5-1	TRBJ2-3	.	.	CASSSGSTDTQYF	TGCGCCAGCAGCTCGGGGAGCACAGATACGCAGTATTTT
TRBV5-1	TRBJ1-4	.	.	CASSPLGFTNEKLFF	TGCGCCAGCAGCCCACTAGGATTTACTAATGAAAAACTGTTTTTT